What follows is one TCR beta chain and its context. These data are taken from a study of blood T cell repertoires in COVID-19. TCRdb's copy holds only in-frame clones and misses some; the assay was immunoSEQ multiplex PCR. The data contain some 280,000 clones, 70% to 90% of them seen just once; the ten biggest clones take up roughly an eighth. Trimming shortened V by 3 bases and J by 0 bases, and 14 bases separated the two germline ends. The CDR3 covers 16 residues. CDR1 and CDR2 (germline): MGHRA, YSYEKL. The V and J genes are TRBV4-1 and TRBJ1-1; no definite D call. What was sequenced was peripheral blood. The clonotype comes from a woman aged 60-70 years with acute or convalescent COVID-19. The DNA for the CDR3 is TGCGCCAGCAGCCATTGGGTTGGTCAGGTGAACACTGAAGCTTTCTTT. Translated, it gives CASSHWVGQVNTEAFF.